This T cell receptor (beta chain) appears in the sequencing data of a study of monozygotic twins with inflammatory bowel disease. TCRdb re-called the 5' RACE reads and gives one entry per CDR3 protein, without DNA. This table holds some 89,000 distinct CDR3 sequences. Sequenced material: blood. This receptor was obtained from a human donor with ulcerative colitis or Crohn's disease, or a healthy co-twin of an affected twin (not recorded which).

The CDR3 sequence is CASIGQGDTGELFF. The V and J genes are TRBV25-1 and TRBJ2-2; TCRdb gives TRBD1 as the D gene, but with no DNA this cannot be confirmed. Per germline, CDR1 MGHDK and CDR2 SYGVNS. This CDR3 has 14 residues.